This TCR beta chain was sequenced during a study of neurological immune-mediated disorders. General study results and limits: Phylogenetic grouping assigned the repertoires of 18 of 34 multiple sclerosis patients to a single related-CDR3 cluster, which may represent a signature. The authors found no clinical or MRI feature associated with the multiple sclerosis repertoire cluster. The absence of shared CDR3 amino acid sequences among expanded clones across subjects suggests private repertoires in all groups.

TCRdb analysed the 5' RACE reads with MiXCR anew, one entry per CDR3 protein. The data show 45,000 to 60,000 distinct CDR3 sequences, 2.5% seen once. The ends were cut back, 7 bases at V and 2 bases at J, with 8 bases in the middle. The length of the CDR3 is 12 residues. This clonotype was detected ten times or more. The antigen is not known. The sample was PBMCs. The source is a man between 45 and 60 years old with multiple sclerosis. This chain connects TRBV12-3 or TRBV12-4 to TRBJ1-2, with D possibly TRBD1 on 6 matching bases. Here the CDR3 DNA reads TGTGCCAGCACGAGGGGGAACTATGGCTACACCTTC. Encoded protein: CASTRGNYGYTF.